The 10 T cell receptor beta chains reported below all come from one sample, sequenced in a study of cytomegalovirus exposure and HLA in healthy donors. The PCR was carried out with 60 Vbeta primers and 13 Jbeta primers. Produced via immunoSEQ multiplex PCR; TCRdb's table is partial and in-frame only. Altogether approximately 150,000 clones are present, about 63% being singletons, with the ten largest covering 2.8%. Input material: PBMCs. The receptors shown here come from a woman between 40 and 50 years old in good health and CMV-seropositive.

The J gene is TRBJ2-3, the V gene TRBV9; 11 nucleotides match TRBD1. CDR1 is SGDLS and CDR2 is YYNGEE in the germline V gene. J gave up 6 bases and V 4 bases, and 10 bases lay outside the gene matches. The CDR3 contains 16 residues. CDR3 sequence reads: CASSSSDRGLADTQYF. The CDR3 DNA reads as TGTGCCAGCAGCTCGTCGGACAGGGGGCTGGCGGATACGCAGTATTTT.

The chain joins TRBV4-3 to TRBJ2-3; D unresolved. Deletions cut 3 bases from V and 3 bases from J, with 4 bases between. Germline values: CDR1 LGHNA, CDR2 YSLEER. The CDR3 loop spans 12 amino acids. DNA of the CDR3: TGCGCCAGCAGCCAGGCTACAGATACGCAGTATTTT. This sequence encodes CASSQATDTQYF.

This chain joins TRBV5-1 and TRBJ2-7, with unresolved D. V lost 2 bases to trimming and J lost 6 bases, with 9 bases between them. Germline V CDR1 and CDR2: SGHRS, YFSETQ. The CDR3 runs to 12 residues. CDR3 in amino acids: CASSFVGGEQYF. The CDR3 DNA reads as TGCGCCAGCAGCTTTGTCGGTGGCGAGCAGTACTTC.

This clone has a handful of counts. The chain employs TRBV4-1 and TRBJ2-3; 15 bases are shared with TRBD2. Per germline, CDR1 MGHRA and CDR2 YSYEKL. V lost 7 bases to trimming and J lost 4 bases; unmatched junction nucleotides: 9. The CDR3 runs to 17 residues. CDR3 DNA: TGCGCCAGCACCAAAGGACTAGCGGGAGGGAGGTCAGATACGCAGTATTTT. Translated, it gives CASTKGLAGGRSDTQYF.

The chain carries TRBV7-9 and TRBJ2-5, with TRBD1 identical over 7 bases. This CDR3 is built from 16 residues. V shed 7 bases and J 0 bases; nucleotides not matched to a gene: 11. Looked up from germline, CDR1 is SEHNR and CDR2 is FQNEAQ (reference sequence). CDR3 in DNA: TGTGCCAGCACCATGGGACAGACCTTGTACCAAGAGACCCAGTACTTC. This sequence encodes CASTMGQTLYQETQYF.

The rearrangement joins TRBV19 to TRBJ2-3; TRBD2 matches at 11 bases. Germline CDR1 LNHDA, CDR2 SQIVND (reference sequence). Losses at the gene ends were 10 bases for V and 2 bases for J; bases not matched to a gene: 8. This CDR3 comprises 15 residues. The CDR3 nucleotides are TGTGCCACCGAAGGACTAGCGGGCAACACAGATACGCAGTATTTT. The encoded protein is CATEGLAGNTDTQYF.

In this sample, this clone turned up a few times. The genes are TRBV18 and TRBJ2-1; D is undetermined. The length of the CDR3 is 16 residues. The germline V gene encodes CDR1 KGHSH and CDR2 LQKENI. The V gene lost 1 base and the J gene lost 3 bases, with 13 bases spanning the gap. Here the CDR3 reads CASSPRSEISYNEQFF. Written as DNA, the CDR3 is TGTGCCAGCTCACCACGGTCGGAGATTAGCTACAATGAGCAGTTCTTC.

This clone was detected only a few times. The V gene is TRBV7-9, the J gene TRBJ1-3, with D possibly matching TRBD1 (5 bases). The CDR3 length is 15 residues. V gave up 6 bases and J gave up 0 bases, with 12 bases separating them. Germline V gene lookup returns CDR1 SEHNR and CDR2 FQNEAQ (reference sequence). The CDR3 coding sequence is TGTGCCAGCAGATCGGGACTGGTCTCTGGAAACACCATATATTTT. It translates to CASRSGLVSGNTIYF.

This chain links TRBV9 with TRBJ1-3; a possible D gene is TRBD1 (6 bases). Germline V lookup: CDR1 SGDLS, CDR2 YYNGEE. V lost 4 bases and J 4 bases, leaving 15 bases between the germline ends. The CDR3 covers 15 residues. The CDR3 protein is CASSPEGVSGNTIYF. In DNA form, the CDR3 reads TGTGCCAGCAGCCCCGAGGGGGTATCAGGAAACACCATATATTTT.

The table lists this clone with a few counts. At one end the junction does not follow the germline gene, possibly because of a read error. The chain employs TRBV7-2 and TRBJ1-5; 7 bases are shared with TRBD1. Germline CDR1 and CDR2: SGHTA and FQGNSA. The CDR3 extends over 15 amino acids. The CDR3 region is CASSLGDSDNQPQNF. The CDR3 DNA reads TGTGCCAGCAGCTTAGGGGACAGTGACAATCAGCCCCAGAATTTT.